Described below is a single TCR beta chain sequence and its context. Its antigen remains unidentified. A read error is possible here, since a much larger clone lies one base away. The entry originates in a study of tumor-infiltrating lymphocytes in primary liver carcinoma. The overall study: Stage T1-T3 N0M0 and a size of about 4 to 10 cm characterized the tumors.

TCR beta cDNA was prepared out of roughly 490 ng total RNA by means of a constant-region primer. Slightly modified ARM-PCR served as the procedure for the TCR beta libraries. These libraries came from three rounds of nested multiplex PCR. Primers for the first two PCR rounds were TRBV1-TRBV30 forward primers and a C-beta reverse primer (roughly 9 cycles per round). TCRdb passed the multiplex PCR reads through MiXCR, listing each CDR3 protein once. The repertoire holds around 70,000 distinct CDR3 sequences, with approximately 70% as singletons. The CDR3 spans 14 residues. CDR1 and CDR2 from the germline V gene are SGHTA and FQGNSA. Co-extraction of RNA and DNA was performed on 20-30 mg of unsorted bulk tissue. Every tumor was sampled at five separate regions. Study outcomes and limitations: Tumor-adjacent and tumor-blood pairs shared a smaller degree of overlap than tumor region pairs.

The V and J genes are TRBV7-2 and TRBJ1-5; possible D gene TRBD1, 5 bases. This receptor was taken from a man in his forties or fifties with primary liver carcinoma and hepatitis B virus infection. Source material: liver tumor tissue from sampling region 4. Subset defined: tumor region T4, right-lateral pole. The DNA of the CDR3 is TGTGCCAGCGGCTTATTCAGGGTTGACCAGCCCCAGCATTTT. This encodes CASGLFRVDQPQHF.